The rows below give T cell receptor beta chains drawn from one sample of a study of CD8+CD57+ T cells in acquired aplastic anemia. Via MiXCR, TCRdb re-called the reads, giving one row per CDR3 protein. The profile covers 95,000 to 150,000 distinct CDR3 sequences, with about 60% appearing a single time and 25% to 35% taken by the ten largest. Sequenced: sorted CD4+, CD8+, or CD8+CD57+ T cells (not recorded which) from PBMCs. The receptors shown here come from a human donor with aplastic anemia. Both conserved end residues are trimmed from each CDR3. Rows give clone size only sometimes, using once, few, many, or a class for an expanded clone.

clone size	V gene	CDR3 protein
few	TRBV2	ASRGDIYANTGELF
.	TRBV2	ASGSAMSSYGYT
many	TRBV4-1	ASSQGREETQY
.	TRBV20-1	SARARLTRTYQETQY
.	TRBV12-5	ASGLVPGGGYT
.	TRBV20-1	SARTPGRSSYEQY
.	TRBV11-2	ASSLGVLSDPGANVLT
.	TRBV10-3	AIRGTQTYEQY
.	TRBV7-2	ATRASDSYEQY
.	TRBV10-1	ASSDGGAGTGTQY
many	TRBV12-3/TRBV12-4	ASSLNPTGELF
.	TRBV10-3	AIRGDRGYEQY
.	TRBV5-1	ASSVQGGSYEQY
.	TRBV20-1	SASTGLYEQY
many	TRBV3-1	ASSLGGRGHEQY
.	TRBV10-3	AISEGRRTSDGYT
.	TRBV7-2	ASSQDSDEQY
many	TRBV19	ASSITLSYNEQF
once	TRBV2	ASNSMGVGEKLF
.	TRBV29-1	SVVPSGPTYNEQF
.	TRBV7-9	ASSLQGSRRTDTQY
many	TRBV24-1	ATSEATSGDNSYNEQF
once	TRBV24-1	ATSDLDGELF
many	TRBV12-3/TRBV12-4	ASRGFRRDTQY
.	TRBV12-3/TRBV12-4	ASSLDHSNQPQH
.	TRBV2	ASCERVGELF
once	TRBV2	ASRGFGRYEQY
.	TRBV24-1	ATSESGQGRETQY
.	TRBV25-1	ASIRDRGRRVHEQY
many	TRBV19	ASSAGTGYEQY
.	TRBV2	ASSARSSYGYT
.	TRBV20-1	SARDIRRNSGANVLT